This TCR beta chain was recovered during a study of T cells after yellow fever vaccination. Study as a whole: The SMART-Seq v4 Ultra Low Input method served to prepare the low-cell-number fractions.

A few counts support this clonotype. Its antigen is still unknown. General study points: Most clones from primary vaccination were detected again post-booster (around 95% CD4, more than 85% CD8). Sorted repertoires could include abundant contaminating clonotypes from bulk cells.

Germline lookup yields CDR1 MNHEY and CDR2 SVGAGI. Trimming cost V 1 base and J 7 bases, with 19 bases left between them. The length of the CDR3 is 16 residues. TCR cDNA was made by 5'RACE template switching, adding a universal primer site and UMIs. TCRdb reanalysed the 5' RACE reads using MiXCR and keeps one entry per CDR3 protein. The sample carries roughly 250,000 distinct CDR3 sequences, 13% recorded once. The clonotype was recovered from a man under 40 who received the YFV17D yellow fever vaccine. The rearrangement joins TRBV6-5 to TRBJ1-1; D is possibly TRBD1 (6 bases). Here the sequenced sample was CD4+ T cells sorted from PBMCs, taken 45 days after the yellow fever booster vaccination. CDR3 nucleotide sequence: TGTGCCAGCAGTTACTTCAGAGGGTGGGGGCAGGATGAAGCTTTCTTT. This gives the protein CASSYFRGWGQDEAFF.